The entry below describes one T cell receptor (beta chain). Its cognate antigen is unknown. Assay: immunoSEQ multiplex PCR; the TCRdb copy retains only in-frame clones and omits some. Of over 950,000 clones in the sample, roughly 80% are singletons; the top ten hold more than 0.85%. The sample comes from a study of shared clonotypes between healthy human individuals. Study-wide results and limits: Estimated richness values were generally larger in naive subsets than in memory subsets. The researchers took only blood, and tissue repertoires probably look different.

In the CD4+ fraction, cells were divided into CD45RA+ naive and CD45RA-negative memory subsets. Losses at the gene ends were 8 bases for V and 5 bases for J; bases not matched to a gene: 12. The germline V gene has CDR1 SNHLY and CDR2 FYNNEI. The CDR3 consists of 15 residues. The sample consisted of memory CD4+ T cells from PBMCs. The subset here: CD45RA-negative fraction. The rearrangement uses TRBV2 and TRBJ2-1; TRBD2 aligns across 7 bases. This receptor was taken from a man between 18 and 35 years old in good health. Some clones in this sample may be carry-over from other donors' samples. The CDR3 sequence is CASRQRLAVHNEQFF. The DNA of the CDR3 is TGTGCCAGCCGACAGCGGCTAGCGGTCCACAATGAGCAGTTCTTC. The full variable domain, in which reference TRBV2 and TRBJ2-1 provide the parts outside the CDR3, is EPEVTQTPSHQVTQMGQEVILRCVPISNHLYFYWYRQILGQKVEFLVSFYNNEISEKSEIFDDQFSVERPDGSNFTLKIRSTKLEDSAMYFCASRQRLAVHNEQFFGPGTRLTVL.